This note documents a single TCR beta chain sequence. Its antigen is undetermined. This entry comes from a study of T cell responses to AZD1222 COVID-19 vaccine. Assay used: immunoSEQ multiplex PCR; TCRdb lists only in-frame clones, some missing. The table lists over 65,000 clones, about 78% of them singletons. V shed 5 bases and J shed 2 bases, with 10 bases lying between them. The CDR3 spans 13 residues. CDR1 and CDR2 (germline): SEHNR, FQNEAQ (reference sequence). General observations from the study: Across the whole spike, CD4 TCRs peaked at regions 160-218 and 743-854.

This material consisted of peripheral blood, taken on day 0 of AZD1222 vaccination. This TCR derives from an adult in good health. The rearrangement uses TRBV7-9 and TRBJ2-7; possibly TRBD1 for D (5 bases). CDR3 region: CASSPRQTYEQYF. CDR3 sequence (DNA): TGTGCCAGCAGCCCTAGACAGACCTACGAGCAGTACTTC.